This T cell receptor beta chain was captured in a study of molecular identifiers for immune sequencing clone quantification. On the study more broadly: In the replicates, RNA derived from approximately 20,000 or 100,000 naive CD8 cells was divided into five parts, and four were sequenced.

A CD8+CD4-CCR7+CD45RA+ phenotype served as the sorting definition for naive CD8 T cells. This clonotype was counted at least ten times. Its antigen is undetermined. MiXCR, applied by TCRdb to the PCR reads, yields one record per CDR3 protein. The sample yields a few hundred thousand distinct CDR3 sequences, 20% to 25% seen once. Study results and caveats: Spiked Jurkat TCR RNA equal to one cell could reportedly be picked out among 900,000 to 1,000,000 naive cells. Should identical TCR molecules share a barcode, the sizes of highly expanded clones could be underestimated.

This CDR3 is built from 11 residues. Trimming at V came to 6 bases and at J to 6 bases, leaving 5 bases not matched to a gene. CDR1 is SQVTM and CDR2 is ANQGSEA in the germline V gene. Specimen: naive CD8+ T cells from blood, with Jurkat cell RNA spiked in. Subset indicated: FACS-sorted CD8+CD4-CCR7+CD45RA+ naive T cells. The receptor was derived from a human donor in good health. Some libraries in this study had Jurkat cell RNA spiked in. The chain is built from TRBV29-1 and TRBJ2-7; 7 nucleotides agree with TRBD1. The CDR3 sequence is CSVETGIEQYF. The CDR3 coding sequence is TGCAGCGTGGAGACAGGGATCGAGCAGTACTTC.